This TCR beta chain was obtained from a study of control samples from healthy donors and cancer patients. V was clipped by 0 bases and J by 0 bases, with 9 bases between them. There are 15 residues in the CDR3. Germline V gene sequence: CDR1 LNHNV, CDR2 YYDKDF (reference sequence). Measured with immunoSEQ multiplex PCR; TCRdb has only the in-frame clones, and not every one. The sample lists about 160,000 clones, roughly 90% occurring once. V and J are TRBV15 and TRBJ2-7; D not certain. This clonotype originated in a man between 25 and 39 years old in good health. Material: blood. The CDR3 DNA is TGTGCCACCAGCAGAGAGGATTTTAGCTCCTACGAGCAGTACTTC. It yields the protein CATSREDFSSYEQYF.